These T cell receptor beta chains were read from a single sample in a study of cytomegalovirus exposure and HLA in healthy donors. Libraries were prepared by immunoSEQ multiplex PCR; TCRdb keeps only in-frame clonotypes and omits some of them. The sample includes some 140,000 clones, about 86% of them seen just once. Sample: PBMCs. The receptors were gathered from a man aged 18 to 29 in good health and CMV-seronegative. Both conserved end residues are part of each CDR3. The D gene is left open where the match is weak. Only some rows state a clone size, as once, few, many or a class for expanded clones.

>-|TRBV27|-|TRBJ2-7
CASIIQAKTYEQYF
TGTGCCAGCATTATCCAGGCGAAAACCTACGAGCAGTACTTC
>-|TRBV5-1|TRBD2|TRBJ2-7
CASREGLAGATYEQYF
TGCGCCAGCCGAGAGGGACTAGCGGGAGCGACGTACGAGCAGTACTTC
>-|TRBV7-8|-|TRBJ1-5
CASSQGFGQPQHF
TGTGCCAGCAGCCAGGGATTTGGTCAGCCCCAGCATTTT
>-|TRBV5-8|-|TRBJ2-2
CASSQGSVLNTGELFF
TGTGCCAGCAGTCAGGGCTCGGTGTTGAACACCGGGGAGCTGTTTTTT
>-|TRBV9|-|TRBJ2-7
CASSVTAASSYEQYF
TGTGCCAGCAGCGTAACGGCGGCTAGCTCCTACGAGCAGTACTTC
>-|TRBV2|-|TRBJ2-5
CASSGQSYETQYF
TGTGCCAGCAGCGGACAGTCGTACGAGACCCAGTACTTC
>-|TRBV27|TRBD2|TRBJ2-1
CASIQVAGGVYEQFF
TGTGCCAGCATCCAAGTAGCGGGAGGAGTCTATGAGCAGTTCTTC
>-|TRBV25-1|-|TRBJ1-4
CASSGGTTTNEKLFF
TGTGCCAGCAGTGGGGGGACAACAACTAATGAAAAACTGTTTTTT
>-|TRBV2|-|TRBJ2-5
CASSELFSRETQYF
TGTGCCAGCAGTGAACTCTTTAGCCGGGAGACCCAGTACTTC
>-|TRBV15|TRBD1|TRBJ1-4
CATSTGQARSNEKLFF
TGTGCCACCAGCACCGGACAGGCCAGGTCCAATGAAAAACTGTTTTTT
>-|TRBV18|-|TRBJ1-2
CASSPPVTAVPYGYTF
TGTGCCAGCTCACCACCGGTAACAGCCGTACCCTATGGCTACACCTTC
>-|TRBV28|-|TRBJ2-7
CASSFGNYEQYF
TGTGCCAGCAGTTTCGGGAACTACGAGCAGTACTTC
>-|TRBV19|TRBD1|TRBJ1-1
CASKRGLFAEAFF
TGTGCCAGCAAGAGGGGGCTCTTTGCTGAAGCTTTCTTT
>many|TRBV7-9|TRBD2|TRBJ2-1
CASSSRTSGSHYNEQFF
TGTGCCAGCAGCTCCCGGACTAGCGGGAGCCACTACAATGAGCAGTTCTTC
>-|TRBV7-9|TRBD1|TRBJ2-5
CASSSLPGRGLETQYF
TGTGCCAGCAGCTCTCTGCCGGGCAGGGGGCTGGAGACCCAGTACTTC
>-|TRBV19|TRBD1|TRBJ1-2
CASSTGQGAYGYTF
TGTGCCAGTAGTACGGGACAGGGGGCGTATGGCTACACCTTC
>once|TRBV30|TRBD2|TRBJ2-3
CAWGGDGTSTDTQYF
TGTGCCTGGGGGGGGGACGGGACCAGCACAGATACGCAGTATTTT
>-|TRBV2|-|TRBJ1-1
CATSRQNTEAFF
TGTGCCACGAGTAGACAGAACACTGAAGCTTTCTTT